The count of the clone carrying this T cell receptor beta chain is one. The data belong to a study of blood T cell repertoires in COVID-19. Study as a whole: Sites in the United States, Italy and Spain provided acute and convalescent COVID-19 samples. The cDNA or gDNA used as material had been derived from T cells, B-cell-depleted T cells, or PBMCs.

This CDR3 region has 18 residues. Germline CDR1 SGHDN, CDR2 FVKESK. V gave up 4 bases and J gave up 4 bases; unmatched junction bases: 15. Clones were read by immunoSEQ multiplex PCR, and TCRdb kept only the in-frame ones, dropping some. The profile shows a few hundred thousand clones, 80% to 95% of them singletons. The V and J genes are TRBV14 and TRBJ1-2; the match to TRBD1 covers 10 bases. The sample was PBMCs or T cells enriched from blood (not recorded which). The receptor was derived from a woman in her thirties or forties who had been exposed to COVID-19. The CDR3 region has the DNA TGTGCCAGCAGCCGCAGGGCGGGACAGGGGACGACTGTCTATGGCTACACCTTC. Protein: CASSRRAGQGTTVYGYTF.